These 22 T cell receptor beta chains were all obtained from the same sample, sequenced in a study of cytotoxic CD8 clonotypes in ibrutinib-treated CLL (dated by TCRdb to the early 2020s). Libraries came from the immunoSEQ multiplex PCR assay. TCRdb's version of the immuneACCESS table is confined to in-frame rearrangements and falls short of the full clone set. An unresolved V gene accounts for under half of the shortfall where checked; the remainder is of unknown origin. The sample data list some 300,000 clones, and roughly 85% of these were observed just once. The leading ten clones occupy 6.7% of the sample. Sequencing was performed on PBMCs, taken before ibrutinib treatment. The receptor source for this set is a human donor with chronic lymphocytic leukemia.

CDR3 coding DNA: TGCGCCAGCAGCCCCCTCCGCAGTCTCGACTCCTACGAGCAGTACTTC. Protein sequence: CASSPLRSLDSYEQYF. The chain has TRBV4-1 and TRBJ2-7; no firm D call. V was trimmed by 4 bases and J by 0 bases, leaving 16 bases between them. The CDR3 has 16 amino acids. Germline V gene data show CDR1 as MGHRA and CDR2 as YSYEKL.

The chain couples TRBV7-8 to TRBJ2-3; a possible D gene is TRBD1 (5 bases). V was clipped by 5 bases and J by 5 bases, with 8 bases between them. This CDR3 spans 12 amino acids. Germline V CDR1 and CDR2: SGHVS, FQNEAQ. CDR3 DNA: TGTGCCAGCAGCCCAGGGCTAGATACGCAGTATTTT. Amino acid sequence: CASSPGLDTQYF.

The chain has TRBV5-1 and TRBJ1-2; 9 positions agree with TRBD1. Germline V lookup: CDR1 SGHRS, CDR2 YFSETQ. CDR3 size: 15 residues. V was pared by 1 base and J by 3 bases, with 4 bases of the junction left unmatched. The CDR3 protein is CASSLRTGVDYGYTF. The CDR3 nucleotides read TGCGCCAGCAGCTTGCGGACAGGGGTGGACTATGGCTACACCTTC.

The chain is built from TRBV16 and TRBJ2-4; D is undetermined. Trimming pared 2 bases from V and 9 bases from J, leaving 11 bases between. CDR3 length: 13 residues. CDR1 KGHSY and CDR2 FQNENV come from the germline V gene. In nucleotides, the CDR3 is TGTGCCAGCAGCCAAAGCTCAGGTGGCATTCAGTACTTC. It is translated as CASSQSSGGIQYF.

This clone was recorded once. This sequence joins TRBV7-9 and TRBJ1-2; a weak D match, TRBD1 (5 bases). This CDR3 contains 15 residues. Germline V gives CDR1 SEHNR, CDR2 FQNEAQ (reference sequence). V lost 1 base and J 4 bases, leaving 13 bases between the germline ends. The CDR3 is CASSLGQGFGYGYTF. The CDR3, as DNA: TGTGCCAGCAGCTTAGGTCAGGGATTCGGCTATGGCTACACCTTC.

The chain employs TRBV7-2 and TRBJ1-2; possibly TRBD1 for D (6 bases). V was clipped by 5 bases and J by 7 bases, with 11 bases between them. The CDR3 length is 12 residues. CDR1 is SGHTA and CDR2 is FQGNSA in the germline V gene. CDR3 DNA sequence: TGTGCCAGCAGCACAGGGTACGGTGGCTACACCTTC. Translated: CASSTGYGGYTF.

As concerns this clone: The sample carries other DNA sequences with the same CDR3. The chain links TRBV5-4 to TRBJ1-2; the D is unclear. The CDR3 consists of 12 residues. Germline values: CDR1 SGHNT, CDR2 YYREEE (reference sequence). Trimming stripped 2 bases from V and 4 bases from J, with 6 bases between. Here the CDR3 reads CASSFGPYGYTF. The CDR3 coding sequence is TGTGCCAGCAGCTTTGGGCCCTATGGCTACACCTTC.

This chain uses TRBV5-1 with TRBJ2-5; TRBD1 might be the D (5 bases). This CDR3 has 14 amino acids. V shed 0 bases and J shed 5 bases, with 11 bases lying between them. CDR1 is SGHRS and CDR2 is YFSETQ in the germline V gene. The CDR3 is CASSLDGASETQYF. The CDR3 DNA is TGCGCCAGCAGCTTGGATGGGGCTTCGGAGACCCAGTACTTC.

V usage is TRBV28 and J usage is TRBJ1-5, with 7 bases that match TRBD1. Trimming at V came to 5 bases and at J to 3 bases, leaving 1 base not matched to a gene. CDR1 is MDHEN and CDR2 is SYDVKM in the germline V gene. The CDR3 runs 13 residues. DNA for the CDR3: TGTGCCAGCAGTGACAGGGCCAATCAGCCCCAGCATTTT. Translated, it gives CASSDRANQPQHF. Based on the CDR3 plus reference TRBV28 and TRBJ1-5, the full variable domain is DVKVTQSSRYLVKRTGEKVFLECVQDMDHENMFWYRQDPGLGLRLIYFSYDVKMKEKGDIPEGYSVSREKKERFSLILESASTNQTSMYLCASSDRANQPQHFGDGTRLSIL.

The chain has TRBV4-3 and TRBJ2-7, with D unresolved. Germline CDR1 and CDR2: LGHNA and YSLEER. This CDR3 has 16 amino acids. Trimming pared 0 bases from V and 3 bases from J, leaving 15 bases between. The CDR3 region has the DNA TGCGCCAGCAGCCAAGACGTAGCCGGTGTTCTCTACGAGCAGTACTTC. Its translation: CASSQDVAGVLYEQYF.

J is TRBJ2-1 and V is TRBV7-3; 10 bases fit TRBD2. V was clipped by 5 bases and J by 9 bases; unmatched bases: 7. This CDR3 spans 14 amino acids. The germline V gene encodes CDR1 SGHTA and CDR2 FQGTGA. The DNA for the CDR3 is TGTGCCAGCAGCAAAGCGGGAGGGCAGAGTGAGCAGTTCTTC. Encoded protein: CASSKAGGQSEQFF.

This clone showed up many times. The chain joins TRBV6-1 to TRBJ2-3, with TRBD2 matching 14 bases. The CDR3 has 16 amino acids. Germline V lookup: CDR1 MNHNS, CDR2 SASEGT. Trimming at V came to 3 bases and at J to 3 bases, leaving 2 bases not matched to a gene. The CDR3 nucleotides are TGTGCCAGCAGTGACGGGACTAGCGGGAGAACAGATACGCAGTATTTT. Protein product: CASSDGTSGRTDTQYF.

This CDR3 is CASSQVRVSYNEQFF. The CDR3 DNA sequence: TGTGCCAGCAGCCAAGTACGGGTTTCCTACAATGAGCAGTTCTTC. The chain has TRBV14 and TRBJ2-1, with D hard to call. Looked up from germline, CDR1 is SGHDN and CDR2 is FVKESK. The CDR3 length is 15 residues. V lost 1 base and J 1 base, leaving 8 bases between the germline ends.

The V and J genes are TRBV25-1 and TRBJ2-7, with no clear D. V dropped 4 bases and J dropped 0 bases, with 10 bases sitting between them. This CDR3 contains 14 residues. Germline V gene sequence: CDR1 MGHDK, CDR2 SYGVNS. CDR3 nucleotides: TGTGCCAGCAGTGCCGGCTCGAGCTCCTACGAGCAGTACTTC. The encoded protein is CASSAGSSSYEQYF.

The CDR3 coding sequence is TGTGCCAGCAGTCCTAGAGGGGCCGTCGGAAACACTGAAGCTTTCTTT. This gives the protein CASSPRGAVGNTEAFF. The chain combines TRBV27 with TRBJ1-1, with D perhaps matching TRBD1 (5 bases). V gave up 5 bases and J gave up 2 bases, with 18 bases separating them. Germline values: CDR1 MNHEY, CDR2 SMNVEV (reference sequence). This CDR3 spans 16 amino acids.

The chain links TRBV30 to TRBJ2-7, with TRBD1 matching 10 bases. The V gene's germline CDR1 is GTSNPN and CDR2 SVGIG (reference sequence). The trim removed 2 bases at V and 6 bases at J, leaving 7 bases unmatched. This CDR3 region has 14 residues. The CDR3 region is CAWSMGTGEVEQYF. CDR3 DNA: TGTGCCTGGAGTATGGGGACAGGGGAGGTCGAGCAGTACTTC.

V gene TRBV30 combines with J gene TRBJ2-5, with D hard to call. Trimming removed 0 bases at V and 5 bases at J, with 7 bases between. CDR1 is GTSNPN and CDR2 is SVGIG in the germline V gene (reference sequence). CDR3 size: 12 residues. CDR3 in amino acids: CAWSVLQETQYF. CDR3 DNA: TGTGCCTGGAGTGTACTTCAGGAGACCCAGTACTTC.

V is TRBV4-3 and J is TRBJ1-4; D possibly corresponds to TRBD1 (5 bases). V lost 0 bases, J lost 10 bases, and 15 bases lay in between. The germline gives CDR1 LGHNA, CDR2 YSLEER. The CDR3 is 15 residues long. The CDR3 loop is CASSQDLTATLKLFF. The CDR3 nucleotides are TGCGCCAGCAGCCAAGATCTGACAGCCACGTTAAAACTGTTTTTT.

This chain connects TRBV4-1 to TRBJ1-5; D is undetermined. The germline gives CDR1 MGHRA, CDR2 YSYEKL. The CDR3 has 14 residues. Deletions cut 1 base from V and 5 bases from J, with 9 bases between. The CDR3 DNA is TGCGCCAGCAGCCAAGGTCAGAGCTATCAGCCCCAGCATTTT. It translates to CASSQGQSYQPQHF.

This clone was counted a few times. The chain employs TRBV6-5 and TRBJ2-7, with D perhaps matching TRBD1 (5 bases). Germline-derived CDR1 and CDR2 are MNHEY and SVGAGI. The CDR3 contains 15 residues. Trimming took off 3 bases at V and 2 bases at J, with 14 bases between the two ends. DNA of the CDR3: TGTGCCAGCAGTTATCTCACAGGCGGTACCTACGAGCAGTACTTC. Translated: CASSYLTGGTYEQYF.

This clone was counted between two and nine times. The CDR3 sequence: CASSPDRVTEAFF. The DNA of the CDR3 is TGCGCCAGCAGCCCGGACAGGGTCACTGAAGCTTTCTTT. This rearrangement joins TRBV4-3 to TRBJ1-1; 8 bases line up with TRBD1. CDR1 LGHNA and CDR2 YSLEER come from the germline V gene. This CDR3 contains 13 residues. Trimming removed 4 bases from V and 4 bases from J; junction bases left unmatched: 2.

This chain uses TRBV7-2 with TRBJ2-7; weak D call: TRBD1 (6 bases). CDR3 length: 16 amino acids. Trimming stripped 5 bases from V and 2 bases from J, with 19 bases between. Germline values: CDR1 SGHTA, CDR2 FQGNSA. The CDR3 is CASSPPATGLTYEQYF. For the CDR3, the DNA is TGTGCCAGCAGCCCCCCTGCCACAGGGCTAACCTACGAGCAGTACTTC.